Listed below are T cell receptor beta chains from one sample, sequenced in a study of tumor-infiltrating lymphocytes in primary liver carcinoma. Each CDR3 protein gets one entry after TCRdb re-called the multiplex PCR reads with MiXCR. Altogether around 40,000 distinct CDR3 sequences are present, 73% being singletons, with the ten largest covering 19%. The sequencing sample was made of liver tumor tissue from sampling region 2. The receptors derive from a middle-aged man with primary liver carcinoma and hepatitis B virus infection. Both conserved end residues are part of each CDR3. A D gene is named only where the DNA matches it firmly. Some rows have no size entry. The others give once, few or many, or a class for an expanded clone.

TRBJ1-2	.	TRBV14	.	TGTGCCAGCGCACCCCTATGGGGCTACGCCTTC	CASAPLWGYAF
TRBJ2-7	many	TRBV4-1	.	TGCGCCAGCAGAGTGGGTCCAGGAACCTACGAGCAGTACTTC	CASRVGPGTYEQYF
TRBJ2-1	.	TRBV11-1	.	TGTGCCAGCAGCCTCCTGGGACCGCTAGACAATGAGCAGTTCTTC	CASSLLGPLDNEQFF
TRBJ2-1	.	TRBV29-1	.	TGCGGCGTTCTTGACAGCGAGCACTCCTTC	CGVLDSEHSF
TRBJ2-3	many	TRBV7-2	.	TGTGCCAGCAGCTGGACAGACACAGATACGCAGTATTTT	CASSWTDTDTQYF
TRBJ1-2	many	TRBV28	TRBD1	TGTGCCAGCAGCCGACAGGGGGTAGAGGGCTACACCTTC	CASSRQGVEGYTF
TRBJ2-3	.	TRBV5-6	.	TGTGCCAACAGCGTTAGACGGGGTTTGGCAGATACGCAGTATTTT	CANSVRRGLADTQYF
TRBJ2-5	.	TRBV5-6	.	TGTGCCAGCAGGTTTTCGTGGACTCCCTCCGGGGAGTACTTC	CASRFSWTPSGEYF
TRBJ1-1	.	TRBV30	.	TGTGCCTGTCGACCGAACAGTGAAGCTTTCTTT	CACRPNSEAFF
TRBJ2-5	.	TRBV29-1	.	TGCAGCGGCATACGGGGGACGAGAGAGACCCAGTACTTC	CSGIRGTRETQYF
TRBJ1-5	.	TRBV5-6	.	TGTGCCAGCAGCTTAGAAGGAAGTCAGCCCAAGCATTTT	CASSLEGSQPKHF
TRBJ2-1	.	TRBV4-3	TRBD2	TGCGCCAGCAACCAAGATCGGAGCGGGATGCACAATGAGCAGTTATTC	CASNQDRSGMHNEQLF
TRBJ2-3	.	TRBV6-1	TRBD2	TGTGTCAGCAGTCCTGAGCTAACGGGAGGGCCCCTAGATACGCAGTATTTT	CVSSPELTGGPLDTQYF
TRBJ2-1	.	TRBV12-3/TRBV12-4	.	TGTGCGAGCAGTCCCAGAGGGCGGGGTGAGCAGCTCTTC	CASSPRGRGEQLF
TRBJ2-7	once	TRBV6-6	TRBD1	TGTACCAGCAGAGGCCCGGGACAGTACTACGAGCAGTACTTC	CTSRGPGQYYEQYF
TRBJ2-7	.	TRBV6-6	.	TGTGCCAGCAGAGGCCCGGGACATTTCTACAAGCAGTACTTC	CASRGPGHFYKQYF
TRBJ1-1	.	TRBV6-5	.	TGTGCCGGCAGGAGCCTCGTTGCCCCTGTAGCTTTCTTT	CAGRSLVAPVAFF
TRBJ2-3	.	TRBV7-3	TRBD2	TGTGTCAGCAGCCCCAGGCTAGCGGGAGGTACAGATACGCAGTATTTT	CVSSPRLAGGTDTQYF
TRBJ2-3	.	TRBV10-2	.	TGCGCCACCAGTGAGTTACAGGGATTAGCTAACACAGATACGCAGTATTTT	CATSELQGLANTDTQYF
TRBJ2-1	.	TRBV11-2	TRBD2	TGTGCCAGCAGCCCTCCCCGGACTAGTGTCCACAATGAGCAGTTCTTC	CASSPPRTSVHNEQFF
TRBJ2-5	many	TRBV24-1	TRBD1	TGTGCCACCAGTGATGCCCGGGACAGGGGCCAAGAGACCCAGTACTTC	CATSDARDRGQETQYF
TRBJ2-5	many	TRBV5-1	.	TGCGCCAGCAGCTCCGCAGGGGTAGGAGAGACCCAGTACTTC	CASSSAGVGETQYF
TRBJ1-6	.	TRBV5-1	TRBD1	TGCGCCAACAGCGACAGTCTGACAGGGCATAATTCACCCCTCCACTTT	CANSDSLTGHNSPLHF
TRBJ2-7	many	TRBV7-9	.	TGTGCCAGCAGCTTAGCGAGAAATTTTGTCTACGAGCAGTACTTC	CASSLARNFVYEQYF
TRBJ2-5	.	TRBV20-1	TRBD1	TGCAGTGCTCCAACCCCCGGGACAGGGGATTGGGAGACCCAGTACTTC	CSAPTPGTGDWETQYF
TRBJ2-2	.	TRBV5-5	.	TGTGCCAGCAACTTGCTACAGGCTAGAGTCGGGGAGCTGTTTTTT	CASNLLQARVGELFF